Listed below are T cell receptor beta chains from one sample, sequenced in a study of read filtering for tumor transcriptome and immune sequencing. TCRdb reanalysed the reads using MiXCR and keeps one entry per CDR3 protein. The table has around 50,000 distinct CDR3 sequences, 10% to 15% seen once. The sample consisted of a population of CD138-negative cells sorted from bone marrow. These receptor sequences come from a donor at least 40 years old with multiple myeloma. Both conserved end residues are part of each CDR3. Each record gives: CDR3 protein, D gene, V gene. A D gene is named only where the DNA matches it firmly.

CDR3aa: CASRQDPGFTEAFF; d_gene: .; v_gene: TRBV5-5
CDR3aa: CASRGTWRNAYEQYF; d_gene: .; v_gene: TRBV19
CDR3aa: CASSLNMGLAGRETQYF; d_gene: TRBD2; v_gene: TRBV27
CDR3aa: CASSDRGEQYF; d_gene: TRBD1; v_gene: TRBV19
CDR3aa: CASSLARPLQQSSNQPQHF; d_gene: .; v_gene: TRBV12-3/TRBV12-4
CDR3aa: CSASKVSGANVPTF; d_gene: .; v_gene: TRBV20-1
CDR3aa: CASSLTRGPHNEQFF; d_gene: .; v_gene: TRBV6-5
CDR3aa: CASSKNSYGSGANVLTF; d_gene: .; v_gene: TRBV21-1
CDR3aa: CASNLDSNQPQHF; d_gene: .; v_gene: TRBV6-1
CDR3aa: CASSWGQGQETQYF; d_gene: TRBD1; v_gene: TRBV7-9
CDR3aa: CASSWGPMNTEAFF; d_gene: .; v_gene: TRBV6-5
CDR3aa: CASSPPRGETQYF; d_gene: .; v_gene: TRBV7-2
CDR3aa: CSARGQGGMNTEAFF; d_gene: TRBD1; v_gene: TRBV20-1
CDR3aa: CASSYSGELADTQYF; d_gene: .; v_gene: TRBV6-6
CDR3aa: CASSLAHWGIGTDTQYF; d_gene: .; v_gene: TRBV5-6
CDR3aa: CSAARTPINQPQHF; d_gene: .; v_gene: TRBV20-1
CDR3aa: CSVGVRGALRELFF; d_gene: TRBD1; v_gene: TRBV29-1
CDR3aa: CASSLPLAGQETQYF; d_gene: TRBD2; v_gene: TRBV28
CDR3aa: CASSGVMLFF; d_gene: .; v_gene: TRBV6-6
CDR3aa: CASSWLAGGRYNEQFF; d_gene: TRBD2; v_gene: TRBV6-5